This T cell receptor beta chain was recovered during a study of graft-versus-host responses after intestinal transplantation. Study details: Multivisceral, liver-intestinal, or isolated intestinal transplants were performed in recipients. The study gave all recipients anti-thymocyte globulin induction, then tacrolimus and steroids for 2 to 3 years.

As to this clone: Its antigen is still unknown.

Notes on the study in general: Recipient marrow harbored GvH clones, some of which surfaced first in ileum or blood.

The assay was immunoSEQ multiplex PCR, and TCRdb's table has in-frame clones only and misses some. The data show around 99,000 clones, about nine tenths seen once. Germline V lookup: CDR1 SGHTA, CDR2 FQGNSA. With 5 bases clipped from V and 5 bases from J, the junction kept 9 bases outside the gene matches. CDR3 length: 14 residues. The sequencing here drew on unstimulated CD4+ T cells sorted from spleen or lymph node cells, taken before transplant. The clonotype comes from a human donor who was the organ donor for an intestinal transplant. The chain has TRBV7-2 and TRBJ2-7; 7 bases line up with TRBD1. The CDR3 protein is CASSKQGTFDEQYF. The DNA of the CDR3 is TGTGCCAGCAGCAAACAGGGGACGTTCGACGAGCAGTACTTC.